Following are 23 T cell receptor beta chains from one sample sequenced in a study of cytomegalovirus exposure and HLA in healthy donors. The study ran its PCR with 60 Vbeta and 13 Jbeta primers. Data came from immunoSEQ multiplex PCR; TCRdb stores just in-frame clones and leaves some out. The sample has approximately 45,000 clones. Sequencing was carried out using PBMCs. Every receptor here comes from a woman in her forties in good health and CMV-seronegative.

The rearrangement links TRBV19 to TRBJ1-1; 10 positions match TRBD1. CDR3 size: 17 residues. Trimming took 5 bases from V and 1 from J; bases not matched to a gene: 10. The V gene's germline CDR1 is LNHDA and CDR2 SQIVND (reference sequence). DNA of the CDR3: TGTGCCAGTAGTGCCGGGACAGGGGTTAAGCGGAACACTGAAGCTTTCTTT. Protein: CASSAGTGVKRNTEAFF.

The CDR3 region has the DNA TGTGCCAGCAGGGGAGCCCTCGGCACCGGGGAGCTGTTTTTT. Translation: CASRGALGTGELFF. The chain uses TRBV2 and TRBJ2-2, with TRBD2 as a possible D gene (5 bases). Germline CDR1 and CDR2: SNHLY and FYNNEI. V lost 6 bases and J lost 4, with 12 bases in between. The CDR3 runs 14 residues.

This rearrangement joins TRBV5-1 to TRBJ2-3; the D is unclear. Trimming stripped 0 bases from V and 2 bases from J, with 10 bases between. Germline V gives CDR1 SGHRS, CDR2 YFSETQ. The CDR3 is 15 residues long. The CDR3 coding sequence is TGCGCCAGCAGCTTGGCAGGCCAGACCACAGATACGCAGTATTTT. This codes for CASSLAGQTTDTQYF. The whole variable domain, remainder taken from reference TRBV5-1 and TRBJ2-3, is KAGVTQTPRYLIKTRGQQVTLSCSPISGHRSVSWYQQTPGQGLQFLFEYFSETQRNKGNFPGRFSGRQFSNSRSEMNVSTLELGDSALYLCASSLAGQTTDTQYFGPGTRLTVL.

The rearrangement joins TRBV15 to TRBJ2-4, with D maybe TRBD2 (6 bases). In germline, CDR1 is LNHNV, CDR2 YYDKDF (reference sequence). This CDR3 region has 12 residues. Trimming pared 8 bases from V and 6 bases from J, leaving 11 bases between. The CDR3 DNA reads TGTGCCACCCGCGGGGTGGGAAACATTCAGTACTTC. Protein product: CATRGVGNIQYF.

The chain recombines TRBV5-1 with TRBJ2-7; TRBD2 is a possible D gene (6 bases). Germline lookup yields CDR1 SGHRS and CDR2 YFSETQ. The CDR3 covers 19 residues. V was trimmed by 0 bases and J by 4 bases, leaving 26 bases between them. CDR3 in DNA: TGCGCCAGCAGCTTGGGGTATCTCAGCGGGCGGGGTATAGAATACGAGCAGTACTTC. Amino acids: CASSLGYLSGRGIEYEQYF.

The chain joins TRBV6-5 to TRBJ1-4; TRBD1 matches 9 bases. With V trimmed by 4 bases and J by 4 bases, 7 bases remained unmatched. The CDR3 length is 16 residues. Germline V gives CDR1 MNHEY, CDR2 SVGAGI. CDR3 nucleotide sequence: TGTGCCAGCAGTTCCGGGACAGGGCCGTTTAATGAAAAACTGTTTTTT. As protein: CASSSGTGPFNEKLFF.

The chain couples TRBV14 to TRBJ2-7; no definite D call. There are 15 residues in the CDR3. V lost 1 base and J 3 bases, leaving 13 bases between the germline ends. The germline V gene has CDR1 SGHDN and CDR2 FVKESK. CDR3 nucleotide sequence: TGTGCCAGCAGCCAAGGTGAAGCGAAGATCTACGAGCAGTACTTC. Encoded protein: CASSQGEAKIYEQYF. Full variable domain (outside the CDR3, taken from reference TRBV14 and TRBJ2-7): EAGVTQFPSHSVIEKGQTVTLRCDPISGHDNLYWYRRVMGKEIKFLLHFVKESKQDESGMPNNRFLAERTGGTYSTLKVQPAELEDSGVYFCASSQGEAKIYEQYFGPGTRLTVT.

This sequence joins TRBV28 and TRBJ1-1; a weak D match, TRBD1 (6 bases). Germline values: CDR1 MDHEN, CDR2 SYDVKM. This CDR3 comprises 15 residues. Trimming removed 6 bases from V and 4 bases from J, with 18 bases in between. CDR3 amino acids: CASRPRGARPTEAFF. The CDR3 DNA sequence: TGTGCCAGCAGACCACGGGGGGCGCGCCCCACTGAAGCTTTCTTT.

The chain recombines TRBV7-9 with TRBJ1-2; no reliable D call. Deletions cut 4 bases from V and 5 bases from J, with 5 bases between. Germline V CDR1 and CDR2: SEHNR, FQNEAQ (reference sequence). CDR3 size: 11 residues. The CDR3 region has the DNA TGTGCCAGCAGCTCCGGTTATGGCTACACCTTC. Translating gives CASSSGYGYTF.

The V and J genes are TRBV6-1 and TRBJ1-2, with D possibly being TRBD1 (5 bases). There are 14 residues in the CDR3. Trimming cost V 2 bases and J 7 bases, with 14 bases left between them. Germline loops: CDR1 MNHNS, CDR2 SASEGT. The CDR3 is CASSEIPGGGGYTF. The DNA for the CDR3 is TGTGCCAGCAGTGAAATACCGGGGGGAGGTGGCTACACCTTC.

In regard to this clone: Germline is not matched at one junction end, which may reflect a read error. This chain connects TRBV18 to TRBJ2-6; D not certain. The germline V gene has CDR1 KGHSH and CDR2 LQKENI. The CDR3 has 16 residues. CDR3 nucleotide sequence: TGTGCCAGCGCACCATACAGATTCTCTGGGGCCAACGTCCTGACTTTC. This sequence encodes CASAPYRFSGANVLTF. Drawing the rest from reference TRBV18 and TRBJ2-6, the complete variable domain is NAGVMQNPRHLVRRRGQEARLRCSPMKGHSHVYWYRQLPEEGLKFMVYLQKENIIDESGMPKERFSAEFPKEGPSILRIQQVVRGDSAAYFCASAPYRFSGANVLTFGAGSRLTVL.

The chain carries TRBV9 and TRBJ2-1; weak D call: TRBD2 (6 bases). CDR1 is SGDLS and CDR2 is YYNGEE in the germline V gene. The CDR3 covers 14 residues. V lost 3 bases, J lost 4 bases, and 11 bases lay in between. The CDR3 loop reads CASSASGTYNEQFF. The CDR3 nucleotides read TGTGCCAGCAGCGCCTCCGGGACTTACAATGAGCAGTTCTTC.

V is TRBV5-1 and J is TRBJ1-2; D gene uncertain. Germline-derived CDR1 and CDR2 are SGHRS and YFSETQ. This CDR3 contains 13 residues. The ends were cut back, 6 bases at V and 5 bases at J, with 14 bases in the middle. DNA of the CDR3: TGCGCCAGCACAACGTCGGGAGTTTATGGCTACACCTTC. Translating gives CASTTSGVYGYTF.

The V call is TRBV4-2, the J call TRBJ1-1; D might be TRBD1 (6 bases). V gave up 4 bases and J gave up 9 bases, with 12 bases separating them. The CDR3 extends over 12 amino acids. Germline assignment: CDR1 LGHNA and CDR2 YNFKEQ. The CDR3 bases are TGTGCCAGCAGCCTATCTACAGGGAAAGCTTTCTTT. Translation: CASSLSTGKAFF.

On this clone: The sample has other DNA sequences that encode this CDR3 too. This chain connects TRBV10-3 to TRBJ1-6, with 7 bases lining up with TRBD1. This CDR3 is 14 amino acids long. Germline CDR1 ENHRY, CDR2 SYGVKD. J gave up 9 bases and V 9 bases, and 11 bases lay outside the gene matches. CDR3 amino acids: CAISDRDLGSPLHF. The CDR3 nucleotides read TGTGCCATTTCTGACAGGGACTTAGGTTCACCCCTCCACTTT.

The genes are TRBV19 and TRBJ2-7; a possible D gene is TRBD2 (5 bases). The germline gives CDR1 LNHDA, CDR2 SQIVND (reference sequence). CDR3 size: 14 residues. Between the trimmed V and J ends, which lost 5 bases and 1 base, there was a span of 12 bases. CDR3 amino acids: CASSGGRESYEQYF. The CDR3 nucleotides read TGTGCCAGTAGTGGCGGGCGAGAGTCCTACGAGCAGTACTTC.

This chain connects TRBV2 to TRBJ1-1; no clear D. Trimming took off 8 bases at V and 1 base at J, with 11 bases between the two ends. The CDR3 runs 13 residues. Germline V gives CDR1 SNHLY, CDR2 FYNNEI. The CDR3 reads CASLVLANTEAFF. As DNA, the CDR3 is TGTGCCAGCCTCGTTTTAGCGAACACTGAAGCTTTCTTT.

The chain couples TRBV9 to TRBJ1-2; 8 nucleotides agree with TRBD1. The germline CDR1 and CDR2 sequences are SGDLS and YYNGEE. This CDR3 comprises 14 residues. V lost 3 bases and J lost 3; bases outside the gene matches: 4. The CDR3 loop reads CASSAAGGDYGYTF. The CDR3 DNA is TGTGCCAGCAGCGCCGCAGGGGGCGACTATGGCTACACCTTC. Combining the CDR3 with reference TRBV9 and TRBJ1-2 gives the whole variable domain DSGVTQTPKHLITATGQRVTLRCSPRSGDLSVYWYQQSLDQGLQFLIQYYNGEERAKGNILERFSAQQFPDLHSELNLSSLELGDSALYFCASSAAGGDYGYTFGSGTRLTVV.

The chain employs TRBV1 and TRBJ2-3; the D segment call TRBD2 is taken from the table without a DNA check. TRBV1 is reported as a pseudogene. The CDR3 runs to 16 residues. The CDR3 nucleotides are TGCACCAGCAGCCTGTCGGGGGGCGTTTTAGGAGATACGCAGTATTTT. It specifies CTSSLSGGVLGDTQYF.

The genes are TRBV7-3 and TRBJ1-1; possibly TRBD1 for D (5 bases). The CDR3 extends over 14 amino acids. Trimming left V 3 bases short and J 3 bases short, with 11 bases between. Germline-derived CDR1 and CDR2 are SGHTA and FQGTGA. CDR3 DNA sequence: TGTGCCAGCAGCTTTGGGGGGGGGTACACTGAAGCTTTCTTT. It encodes CASSFGGGYTEAFF.

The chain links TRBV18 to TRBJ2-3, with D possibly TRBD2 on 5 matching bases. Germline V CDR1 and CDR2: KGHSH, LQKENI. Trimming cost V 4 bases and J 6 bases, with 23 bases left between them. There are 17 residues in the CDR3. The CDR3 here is CASSLFTGLEVGDTQYF. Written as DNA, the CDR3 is TGTGCCAGCTCACTATTCACTGGCCTGGAGGTAGGGGATACGCAGTATTTT.

The CDR3 sequence: CASNPSGTGISPLHF. In DNA, the CDR3 is TGTGCCAGCAACCCATCCGGGACAGGGATCTCACCCCTCCACTTT. This chain links TRBV6-5 with TRBJ1-6; 9 bases map to TRBD1. CDR3 length: 15 amino acids. Germline CDR1 is MNHEY and CDR2 is SVGAGI. J was trimmed by 10 bases and V by 7 bases; bases with no gene match: 11.

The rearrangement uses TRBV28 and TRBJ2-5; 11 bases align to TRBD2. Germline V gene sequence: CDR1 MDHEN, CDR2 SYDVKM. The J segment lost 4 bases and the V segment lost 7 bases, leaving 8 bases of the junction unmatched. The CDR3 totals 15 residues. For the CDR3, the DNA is TGTGCCAGCACAACTGTCACTAGCGGGAGAGAGACCCAGTACTTC. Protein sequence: CASTTVTSGRETQYF.